This TCR beta chain is from a study of cytomegalovirus exposure and HLA in healthy donors. In germline, CDR1 is SGDLS, CDR2 YYNGEE. The CDR3 totals 15 residues. The junction had 5 bases not matched to a gene; V was cut back by 0 bases and J by 7 bases. Study outcomes and limitations: 150 or so TCR beta chains were listed as cytomegalovirus-associated.

A remark on this clone: Its antigen remains unidentified.

It was the approximately 130-subject validation cohort, separate from the approximately 700-subject first cohort, to which the donors belonged. TCRdb keeps only in-frame clones here, not all; method: immunoSEQ multiplex PCR. The repertoire consists of some 210,000 clones, with around 86% occurring once and the leading ten covering 2%. This sequence was found in a young woman in good health and CMV-seropositive. The chain uses TRBV9 and TRBJ1-2; 11 bases align to TRBD1. The sequenced sample was PBMCs. CDR3: CASSVGGQGAGGYTF. Here the CDR3 DNA reads TGTGCCAGCAGCGTAGGAGGACAGGGGGCCGGTGGCTACACCTTC.